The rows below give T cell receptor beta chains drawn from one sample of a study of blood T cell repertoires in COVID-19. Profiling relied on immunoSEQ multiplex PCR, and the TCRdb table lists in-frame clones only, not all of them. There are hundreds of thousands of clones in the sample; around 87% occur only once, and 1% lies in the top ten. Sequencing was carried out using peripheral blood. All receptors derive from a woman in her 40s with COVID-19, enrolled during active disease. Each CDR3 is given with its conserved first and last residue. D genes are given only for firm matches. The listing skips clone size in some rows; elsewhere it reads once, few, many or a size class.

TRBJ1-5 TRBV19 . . CASSIVPGNQPQHF TGTGCCAGTAGTATCGTCCCAGGGAATCAGCCCCAGCATTTT
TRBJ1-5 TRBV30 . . CAWSVRADGDQPQHF TGTGCCTGGAGTGTTAGGGCCGACGGGGATCAGCCCCAGCATTTT
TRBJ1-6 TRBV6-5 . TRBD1 CASSDLTGNNSPLHF TGTGCCAGCAGCGACCTGACAGGGAATAATTCACCCCTCCACTTT
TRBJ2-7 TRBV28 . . CASSPPKLSYEQYF TGTGCCAGCAGTCCCCCCAAGCTTTCCTACGAGCAGTACTTC
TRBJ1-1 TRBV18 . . CASSPLGQPTEAFF TGTGCCAGCTCACCATTAGGACAGCCCACTGAAGCTTTCTTT
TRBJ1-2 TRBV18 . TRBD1 CASSPGQDIYGYTF TGTGCCAGCTCACCGGGACAGGACATCTATGGCTACACCTTC
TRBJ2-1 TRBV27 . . CASSLLDPYYNEQFF TGTGCCAGCAGCCTACTAGATCCTTACTACAATGAGCAGTTCTTC
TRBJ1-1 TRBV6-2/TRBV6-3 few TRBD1 CASSSREEGAAFF TGTGCCAGCAGTTCCCGAGAGGAGGGGGCAGCTTTCTTT
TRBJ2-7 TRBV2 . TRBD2 CASSEARTSGRYEQYF TGTGCCAGCAGTGAAGCGCGAACTAGCGGGAGATACGAGCAGTACTTC
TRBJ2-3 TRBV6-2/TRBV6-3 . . CASSYWGGQTTDTQYF TGTGCCAGCAGTTACTGGGGCGGACAAACCACAGATACGCAGTATTTT
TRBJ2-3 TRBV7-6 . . CASSLAYLEGDTQYF TGTGCCAGCAGCTTAGCGTATCTTGAGGGAGATACGCAGTATTTT
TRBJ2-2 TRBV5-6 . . CASSRDTGELFF TGTGCCAGCAGCCGGGACACCGGGGAGCTGTTTTTT
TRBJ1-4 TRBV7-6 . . CASSLSGSATNEKLFF TGTGCCAGCAGCTTAAGCGGATCAGCAACTAATGAAAAACTGTTTTTT
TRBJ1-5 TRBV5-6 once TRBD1 CASSAGTGIQPQHF TGTGCCAGCAGCGCCGGGACAGGGATTCAGCCCCAGCATTTT
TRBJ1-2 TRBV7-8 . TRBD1 CASSLALTGTGGLNYGYTF TGTGCCAGCAGCTTAGCGCTAACTGGGACAGGGGGGTTAAACTATGGCTACACCTTC
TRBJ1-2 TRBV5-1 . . CASKSYYGYTF TGCGCCAGCAAATCTTACTATGGCTACACCTTC
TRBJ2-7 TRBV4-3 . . CASSQAIGATYEQYF TGCGCCAGCAGCCAAGCTATAGGGGCCACCTACGAGCAGTACTTC
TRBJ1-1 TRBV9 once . CASSLGPRTEAFF TGTGCCAGCAGCCTGGGGCCCCGGACTGAAGCTTTCTTT
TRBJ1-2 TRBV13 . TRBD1 CASSLGAGQGGGYTF TGTGCCAGCAGCCTTGGCGCGGGACAGGGAGGTGGCTACACCTTC
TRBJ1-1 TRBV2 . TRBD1 CASSEVRGRLHEAFF TGTGCCAGCAGTGAAGTTAGGGGGCGCCTCCATGAAGCTTTCTTT
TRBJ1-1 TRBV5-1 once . CASSPQGYTEAFF TGCGCCAGCAGCCCCCAGGGCTACACTGAAGCTTTCTTT
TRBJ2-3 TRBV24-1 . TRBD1 CATSGTDTDTQYF TGTGCCACCTCCGGGACAGACACAGATACGCAGTATTTT
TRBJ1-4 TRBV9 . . CASSPFVATNEKLFF TGTGCCAGCAGCCCTTTCGTTGCAACTAATGAAAAACTGTTTTTT
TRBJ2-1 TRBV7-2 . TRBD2 CASSARLAGGYNEQFF TGTGCCAGCAGCGCACGACTAGCGGGAGGCTACAATGAGCAGTTCTTC
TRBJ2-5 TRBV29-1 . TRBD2 CSVEGSGSGGETQYF TGCAGCGTTGAAGGTAGCGGGAGTGGGGGAGAGACCCAGTACTTC
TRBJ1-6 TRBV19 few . CASSIPQGAVSPLHF TGTGCCAGTAGTATTCCCCAGGGTGCCGTATCACCCCTCCACTTT
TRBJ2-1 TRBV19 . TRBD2 CASSSLAGGGNEQFF TGTGCCAGTAGTTCACTAGCGGGAGGAGGCAATGAGCAGTTCTTC
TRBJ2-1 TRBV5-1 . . CASSLRSGSNEQFF TGCGCCAGCAGCCTGAGATCTGGGAGCAATGAGCAGTTCTTC
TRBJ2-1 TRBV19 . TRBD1 CASTPNPRDRVNEQFF TGTGCCAGTACCCCCAACCCCAGGGACAGGGTAAATGAGCAGTTCTTC
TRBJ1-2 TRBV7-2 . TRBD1 CASSGAGQGAGYTF TGTGCCAGCAGCGGCGCGGGGCAGGGGGCTGGCTACACCTTC
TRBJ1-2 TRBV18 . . CASSLRETGNNYGYTF TGTGCCAGCTCACTCAGGGAAACAGGGAACAACTATGGCTACACCTTC
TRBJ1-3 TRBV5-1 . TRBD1 CASSGQGTSGNTIYF TGCGCCAGCAGTGGACAGGGGACCTCTGGAAACACCATATATTTT
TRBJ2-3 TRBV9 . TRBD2 CASSVGLAATDTQYF TGTGCCAGCAGCGTAGGTCTAGCGGCCACAGATACGCAGTATTTT
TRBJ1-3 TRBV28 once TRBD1 CASSFDRVAGNTIYF TGTGCCAGCAGTTTCGACAGGGTGGCTGGAAACACCATATATTTT
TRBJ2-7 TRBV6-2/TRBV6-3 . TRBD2 CASSRGLVIPYEQYF TGTGCCAGCAGCCGCGGACTAGTCATACCTTACGAGCAGTACTTC
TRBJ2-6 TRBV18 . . CASSPQGLSGANVLTF TGTGCCAGCTCACCACAGGGACTTTCTGGGGCCAACGTCCTGACTTTC
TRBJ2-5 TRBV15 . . CATSREAREETQYF TGTGCCACCAGCAGAGAGGCACGGGAAGAGACCCAGTACTTC
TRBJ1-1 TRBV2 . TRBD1 CASSKEGAGTEAFF TGTGCCAGCAGTAAGGAGGGGGCCGGCACTGAAGCTTTCTTT
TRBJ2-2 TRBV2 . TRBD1 CASRDRENLNTGELFF TGTGCCAGCAGGGACAGGGAAAACCTCAACACCGGGGAGCTGTTTTTT
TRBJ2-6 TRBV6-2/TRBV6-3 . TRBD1 CASSWTGGSGANVLTF TGTGCCAGCAGTTGGACAGGGGGCTCTGGGGCCAACGTCCTGACTTTC
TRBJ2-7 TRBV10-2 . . CATSTGFSYEQYF TGCGCCACCTCGACAGGTTTCTCCTACGAGCAGTACTTC
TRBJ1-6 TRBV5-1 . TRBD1 CASSLNRGFSPLHF TGCGCCAGCAGCTTGAACAGGGGATTCTCACCCCTCCACTTT